The 25 T cell receptor beta chains below all came from one sample that was sequenced in a study of blood T cell repertoires in COVID-19. Sequencing used immunoSEQ multiplex PCR; TCRdb keeps in-frame clones, though not all of them. The top ten clones hold under 6.5% of a sample with roughly 260,000 clones, about 85% of them seen once. The sequenced sample was PBMCs or T cells enriched from blood (not recorded which). The receptor source for this set is a woman aged 25 to 39 with acute COVID-19.

The rearrangement uses TRBV7-9 and TRBJ1-5, with D hard to call. Per the germline V gene, CDR1 is SEHNR and CDR2 is FQNEAQ (reference sequence). V was trimmed by 1 base and J by 0 bases, leaving 7 bases between them. CDR3 length: 15 amino acids. This chain's CDR3 is CASSLGGYSNQPQHF. The CDR3 DNA reads TGTGCCAGCAGCTTAGGCGGTTATAGCAATCAGCCCCAGCATTTT.

V is TRBV28 and J is TRBJ1-1; D is possibly TRBD1 (5 bases). V gave up 2 bases and J gave up 10 bases, with 14 bases separating them. The germline V gene encodes CDR1 MDHEN and CDR2 SYDVKM. CDR3 length: 13 residues. CDR3 protein: CASSLGQPGGAFF. The CDR3 DNA is TGTGCCAGCAGTTTAGGACAACCCGGGGGAGCTTTCTTT.

This clone was seen a handful of times. The chain combines TRBV7-9 with TRBJ2-7; D is undetermined. CDR1 SEHNR and CDR2 FQNEAQ come from the germline V gene (reference sequence). Trimming took off 4 bases at V and 0 bases at J, with 7 bases between the two ends. CDR3 size: 13 residues. This chain's CDR3 is CASSYRSSYEQYF. The CDR3 region has the DNA TGTGCCAGCAGCTACCGCAGCTCCTACGAGCAGTACTTC.

This clone was seen more than once but under ten times. The chain is built from TRBV2 and TRBJ1-3; D is ambiguous. V was shortened by 1 base and J by 2 bases, with 9 bases between the two germline ends. The CDR3 is made up of 15 amino acids. The germline CDR1 and CDR2 sequences are SNHLY and FYNNEI. Here the CDR3 DNA reads TGTGCCAGCAGTGAAGTTCGAGGGACTGGAAACACCATATATTTT. Its translation is CASSEVRGTGNTIYF.

V usage is TRBV7-9 and J usage is TRBJ2-6; the D gene is possibly TRBD2 (5 bases). The germline V and J ends were trimmed by 5 bases and 2 bases, with 13 bases remaining between them. The germline gives CDR1 SEHNR, CDR2 FQNEAQ (reference sequence). CDR3 size: 16 residues. The CDR3 loop reads CASSPTRDTGANVLTF. CDR3 DNA: TGTGCCAGCAGCCCGACACGGGATACTGGGGCCAACGTCCTGACTTTC.

The J gene is TRBJ2-7, the V gene TRBV7-9; TRBD2 aligns across 13 bases. The CDR3 is 17 amino acids. In germline, CDR1 is SEHNR, CDR2 FQNEAQ (reference sequence). Germline trimming cut 1 base from V and 2 bases from J; bases unmatched to any gene: 5. The CDR3, as DNA: TGTGCCAGCAGCTTAGGCGACGGACTAGCGGGGGCCTACGAGCAGTACTTC. It encodes CASSLGDGLAGAYEQYF.

This chain joins TRBV28 and TRBJ2-2; 10 bases agree with TRBD2. Trimming took 1 base from V and 4 from J; bases not matched to a gene: 6. CDR3 length: 17 amino acids. Germline CDR1 and CDR2: MDHEN and SYDVKM. CDR3 loop: CASSLYLAGVRTGELFF. CDR3 coding DNA: TGTGCCAGCAGTTTATACCTAGCGGGAGTTCGCACCGGGGAGCTGTTTTTT.

V gene TRBV19 combines with J gene TRBJ2-3; D is ambiguous. The V end lost 1 base, the J end lost 0 bases, and 11 bases lay between the germline ends. The CDR3 loop spans 16 amino acids. Germline V lookup: CDR1 LNHDA, CDR2 SQIVND (reference sequence). For the CDR3, the DNA is TGTGCCAGTAGTATAGGAAGGCCGACTAGCACAGATACGCAGTATTTT. This encodes CASSIGRPTSTDTQYF.

The V and J genes are TRBV5-1 and TRBJ2-1; 7 nucleotides align to TRBD2. The CDR3 has 14 amino acids. CDR1 is SGHRS, CDR2 YFSETQ, per germline. J was trimmed by 7 bases and V by 0 bases; bases with no gene match: 4. The CDR3 coding sequence is TGCGCCAGCAGCTTGGCGGGAGGCCGAAATGAGCAGTTCTTC. Translation gives CASSLAGGRNEQFF.

This clone was seen a single time. This rearrangement joins TRBV11-2 to TRBJ2-5, with 10 nucleotides matching TRBD1. J lost 5 bases, V lost 1 base, and 4 bases had no gene match. Per the germline V gene, CDR1 is SGHAT and CDR2 is FQNNGV. CDR3 size: 15 residues. CDR3 protein: CASSLGQGAGETQYF. Here the CDR3 DNA reads TGTGCCAGCAGCTTAGGACAGGGGGCGGGGGAGACCCAGTACTTC.

This chain connects TRBV18 to TRBJ2-1; 7 bases fit TRBD1. In germline, CDR1 is KGHSH, CDR2 LQKENI. This CDR3 contains 16 residues. V was pared by 3 bases and J by 0 bases, with 5 bases of the junction left unmatched. The CDR3 here is CASSPLDRASYNEQFF. DNA of the CDR3: TGTGCCAGCTCACCCTTAGACAGGGCCTCCTACAATGAGCAGTTCTTC.

The chain carries TRBV2 and TRBJ1-2, with D possibly matching TRBD1 (6 bases). Germline assignment: CDR1 SNHLY and CDR2 FYNNEI. The CDR3 loop spans 15 amino acids. The V end was cut by 1 base, the J end by 8 bases, with 17 bases between. CDR3 sequence: CASSEGLGGRRGYTF. CDR3 coding DNA: TGTGCCAGCAGTGAAGGTCTGGGGGGGCGAAGGGGCTACACCTTC.

The V gene is TRBV6-6, the J gene TRBJ1-5; D remains ambiguous. This CDR3 region has 13 residues. Trimming cost V 8 bases and J 0 bases, with 8 bases left between them. CDR1 and CDR2 (germline): MNHNY, SVGAGI (reference sequence). CDR3 bases: TGTGCCAGCGACCGGGGTAGCAATCAGCCCCAGCATTTT. Its protein is CASDRGSNQPQHF.

There are a few counts of this clone. CDR3 DNA sequence: TGTGCCAGCGGGACAGGGGTAGATGGCAATCAGCCCCAGCATTTT. It is translated as CASGTGVDGNQPQHF. The rearrangement uses TRBV27 and TRBJ1-5, with 10 bases identical to TRBD1. The V gene's germline CDR1 is MNHEY and CDR2 SMNVEV (reference sequence). V dropped 8 bases and J dropped 2; count of bases not matched to a gene: 6. CDR3 length equals 15 residues.

The chain is built from TRBV28 and TRBJ1-6, with D unresolved. V was trimmed by 3 bases and J by 9 bases, leaving 3 bases between them. The CDR3 totals 11 residues. Looked up from germline, CDR1 is MDHEN and CDR2 is SYDVKM. In DNA, the CDR3 is TGTGCCAGCAGTTTGCGTTCACCCCTCCACTTT. The encoded protein is CASSLRSPLHF. The entire variable domain, with the rest obtained from reference TRBV28 and TRBJ1-6, is as follows: DVKVTQSSRYLVKRTGEKVFLECVQDMDHENMFWYRQDPGLGLRLIYFSYDVKMKEKGDIPEGYSVSREKKERFSLILESASTNQTSMYLCASSLRSPLHFGNGTRLTVT.

This clone was seen once. The chain combines TRBV5-1 with TRBJ2-7; D perhaps matches TRBD2 (5 bases). V lost 5 bases to trimming and J lost 6 bases, with 24 bases between them. CDR1 and CDR2 from the germline V gene are SGHRS and YFSETQ. CDR3 length: 16 residues. The CDR3 reads CASRLSRKDLHSEQYF. CDR3 bases: TGCGCCAGCAGACTCTCCAGGAAGGACTTACATTCCGAGCAGTACTTC. Looking up the rest from reference TRBV5-1 and TRBJ2-7 gives the full variable domain: KAGVTQTPRYLIKTRGQQVTLSCSPISGHRSVSWYQQTPGQGLQFLFEYFSETQRNKGNFPGRFSGRQFSNSRSEMNVSTLELGDSALYLCASRLSRKDLHSEQYFGPGTRLTVT.

The gene calls are TRBV7-2 and TRBJ1-5; TRBD1 might be the D (5 bases). This CDR3 contains 13 residues. The germline V gene encodes CDR1 SGHTA and CDR2 FQGNSA. V lost 1 base to trimming and J lost 12 bases, with 13 bases between them. The chain's CDR3 is CASSLGGVRLQHF. CDR3 DNA sequence: TGTGCCAGCAGCTTAGGGGGGGTGAGGCTCCAGCATTTT.

The CDR3, as DNA: TGTGCCAGCAGTCACACTAGCGGGGGCGGTGAGCAGTTCTTC. Amino acid sequence: CASSHTSGGGEQFF. The chain is built from TRBV6-2 or TRBV6-3 and TRBJ2-1; 11 bases match TRBD2. This CDR3 spans 14 amino acids. The germline V gene has CDR1 MNHEY and CDR2 SVGEGT. V dropped 5 bases and J dropped 9; count of bases not matched to a gene: 6.

This chain joins TRBV6-1 and TRBJ2-7; 8 bases are a match to TRBD2. There are 15 residues in the CDR3. The V and J ends lost 0 bases and 5 bases, in that order; junction bases with no gene match: 6. Germline CDR1 MNHNS, CDR2 SASEGT. CDR3 sequence reads: CASSEAPGLVNEQYF. The CDR3 region has the DNA TGTGCCAGCAGTGAAGCGCCGGGACTAGTGAACGAGCAGTACTTC.

This clone was seen only once. V usage is TRBV28 and J usage is TRBJ1-1, with 9 bases aligning to TRBD1. CDR1 is MDHEN and CDR2 is SYDVKM in the germline V gene. The CDR3 is 18 residues long. V was clipped by 2 bases and J by 1 base; unmatched bases: 11. The CDR3 loop is CASSLAGQGRWGNTEAFF. The CDR3 nucleotides are TGTGCCAGCAGTTTAGCGGGACAGGGCAGGTGGGGGAACACTGAAGCTTTCTTT.

The J gene is TRBJ1-1, the V gene TRBV13, with 7 bases identical to TRBD1. With V trimmed by 5 bases and J by 0 bases, 3 bases remained unmatched. The CDR3 consists of 14 residues. Germline loops: CDR1 PRHDT, CDR2 FYEKMQ (reference sequence). The CDR3, as DNA: TGTGCCAGCAGCACGGGACAGATGAACACTGAAGCTTTCTTT. It encodes CASSTGQMNTEAFF.

The J gene is TRBJ1-2, the V gene TRBV4-1; 8 bases are a match to TRBD1. CDR1 is MGHRA, CDR2 YSYEKL, per germline. The trim removed 1 base at V and 4 bases at J, leaving 5 bases unmatched. This CDR3 is built from 15 residues. CDR3 sequence reads: CASSQGPGQAYGYTF. The DNA for the CDR3 is TGCGCCAGCAGCCAAGGCCCGGGACAGGCCTATGGCTACACCTTC.

The chain is built from TRBV7-8 and TRBJ2-4; 8 bases are a match to TRBD1. The CDR3 runs 17 residues. Germline CDR1 reads SGHVS; CDR2 reads FQNEAQ. V shed 2 bases, J shed 0 bases, and the junction held 6 bases outside the gene matches. The DNA of the CDR3 is TGTGCCAGCAGCTTAACCGGGACAGGATTAGCCAAAAACATTCAGTACTTC. Protein: CASSLTGTGLAKNIQYF.

The chain employs TRBV10-3 and TRBJ2-7; the match to TRBD1 covers 7 bases. Germline CDR1 ENHRY, CDR2 SYGVKD. The J segment lost 1 base and the V segment lost 6 bases, leaving 3 bases of the junction unmatched. The CDR3 totals 13 residues. In DNA, the CDR3 is TGTGCCATCAGCCAGGGACAGTCCTACGAGCAGTACTTC. It encodes CAISQGQSYEQYF.

The chain joins TRBV27 to TRBJ1-1; D is unclear. The CDR3 is 14 amino acids. Trimming stripped 4 bases from V and 1 base from J, with 10 bases between. Germline V gives CDR1 MNHEY, CDR2 SMNVEV (reference sequence). This CDR3 reads CASSSQVGNTEAFF. The CDR3 bases are TGTGCCAGCAGTTCCCAGGTTGGGAACACTGAAGCTTTCTTT.